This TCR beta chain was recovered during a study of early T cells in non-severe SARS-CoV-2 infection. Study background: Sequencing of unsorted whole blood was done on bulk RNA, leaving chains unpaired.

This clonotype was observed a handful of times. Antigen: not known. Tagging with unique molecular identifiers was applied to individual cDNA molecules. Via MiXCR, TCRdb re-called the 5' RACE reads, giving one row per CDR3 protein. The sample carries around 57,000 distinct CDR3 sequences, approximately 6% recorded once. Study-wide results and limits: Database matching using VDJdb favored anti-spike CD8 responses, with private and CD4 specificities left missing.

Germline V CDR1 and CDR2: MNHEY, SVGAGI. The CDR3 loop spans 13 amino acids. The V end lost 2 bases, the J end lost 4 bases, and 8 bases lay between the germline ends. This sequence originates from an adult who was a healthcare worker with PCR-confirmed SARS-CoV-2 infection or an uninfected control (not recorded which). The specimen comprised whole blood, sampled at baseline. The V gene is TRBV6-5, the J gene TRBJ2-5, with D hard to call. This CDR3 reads CASSYQRGETQYF. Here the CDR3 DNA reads TGTGCCAGCAGTTACCAAAGAGGAGAGACCCAGTACTTC.